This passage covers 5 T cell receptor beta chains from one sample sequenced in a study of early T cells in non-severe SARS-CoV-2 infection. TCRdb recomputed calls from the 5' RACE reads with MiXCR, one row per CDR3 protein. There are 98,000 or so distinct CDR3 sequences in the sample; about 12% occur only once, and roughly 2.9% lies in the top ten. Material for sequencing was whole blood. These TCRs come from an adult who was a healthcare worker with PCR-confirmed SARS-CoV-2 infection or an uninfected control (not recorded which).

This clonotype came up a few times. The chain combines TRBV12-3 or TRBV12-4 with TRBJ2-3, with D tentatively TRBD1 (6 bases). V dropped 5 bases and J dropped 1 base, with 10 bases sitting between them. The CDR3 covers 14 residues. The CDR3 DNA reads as TGTGCCAGCAGTCCTAGACAGGGCACAGATACGCAGTATTTT. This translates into CASSPRQGTDTQYF.

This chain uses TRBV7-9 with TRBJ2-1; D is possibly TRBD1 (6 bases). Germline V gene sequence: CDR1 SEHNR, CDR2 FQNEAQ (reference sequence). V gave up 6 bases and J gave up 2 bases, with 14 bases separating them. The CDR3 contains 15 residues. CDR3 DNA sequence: TGTGCCAGCAGACTCGAGGGGGTCCCCTACAATGAGCAGTTCTTC. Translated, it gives CASRLEGVPYNEQFF.

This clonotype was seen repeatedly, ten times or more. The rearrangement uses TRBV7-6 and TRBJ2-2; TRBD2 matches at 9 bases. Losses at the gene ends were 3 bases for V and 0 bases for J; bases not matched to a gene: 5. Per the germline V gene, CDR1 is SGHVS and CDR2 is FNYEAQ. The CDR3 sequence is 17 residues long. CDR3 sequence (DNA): TGTGCCAGCAGCTTCGCACCTAGCGGGGCGAACACCGGGGAGCTGTTTTTT. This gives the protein CASSFAPSGANTGELFF.

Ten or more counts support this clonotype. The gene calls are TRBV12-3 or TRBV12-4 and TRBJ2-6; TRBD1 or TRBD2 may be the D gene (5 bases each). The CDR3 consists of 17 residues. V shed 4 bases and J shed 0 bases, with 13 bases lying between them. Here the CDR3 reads CASSYGAFLSGANVLTF. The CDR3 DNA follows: TGTGCCAGCAGTTACGGGGCCTTTCTCTCTGGGGCCAACGTCCTGACTTTC.

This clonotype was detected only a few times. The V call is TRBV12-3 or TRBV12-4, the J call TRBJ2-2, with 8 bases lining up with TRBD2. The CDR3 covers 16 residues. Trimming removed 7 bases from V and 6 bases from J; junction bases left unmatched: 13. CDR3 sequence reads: CASTPLGLGGAGELFF. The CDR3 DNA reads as TGTGCCAGCACCCCCCTGGGACTAGGAGGGGCCGGGGAGCTGTTTTTT.